Listed below are T cell receptor beta chains from one sample, sequenced in a study of cytomegalovirus exposure and HLA in healthy donors. Sequenced by immunoSEQ multiplex PCR; TCRdb stores in-frame clones only, minus some. Of 200,000 or so clones listed, roughly 70% are singletons. Sequencing was performed on PBMCs. These receptors were taken from a man in his forties or fifties in good health and CMV-seropositive. Both conserved end residues are part of each CDR3.

CDR3aa,v_gene,j_gene
CASSEGHGSYEQYF,TRBV6-1,TRBJ2-7
CASSQFYGRATDTQYF,TRBV4-1,TRBJ2-3
CASSPLEGPGGGYTF,TRBV5-5,TRBJ1-2
CASSALGGQPQHF,TRBV7-9,TRBJ1-5
CASSSASRTYFSFTDTQYF,TRBV7-2,TRBJ2-3
CASSLAASGARAGEQYF,TRBV5-1,TRBJ2-7
CASREGASNTGELFF,TRBV6-1,TRBJ2-2
CSSSLGGTEAFF,TRBV7-9,TRBJ1-1
CASGEGGGAVKNIQYF,TRBV2,TRBJ2-4
CSVAPAPRGELFF,TRBV29-1,TRBJ2-2
CASSLNSGGPQETQYF,TRBV5-1,TRBJ2-5
CASSPLTGSGDEQFF,TRBV19,TRBJ2-1
CASSPGQGSYNEQFF,TRBV5-1,TRBJ2-1
CASSLTGSYGYTF,TRBV5-1,TRBJ1-2
CASSLPLSGGGRDTQYF,TRBV7-2,TRBJ2-3
CASRAPGRYGYTF,TRBV6-5,TRBJ1-2
CASSTGGGPGELFF,TRBV19,TRBJ2-2
CASSQVGDYGYTF,TRBV14,TRBJ1-2
CASSLVGSGTYNEQFF,TRBV7-2,TRBJ2-1